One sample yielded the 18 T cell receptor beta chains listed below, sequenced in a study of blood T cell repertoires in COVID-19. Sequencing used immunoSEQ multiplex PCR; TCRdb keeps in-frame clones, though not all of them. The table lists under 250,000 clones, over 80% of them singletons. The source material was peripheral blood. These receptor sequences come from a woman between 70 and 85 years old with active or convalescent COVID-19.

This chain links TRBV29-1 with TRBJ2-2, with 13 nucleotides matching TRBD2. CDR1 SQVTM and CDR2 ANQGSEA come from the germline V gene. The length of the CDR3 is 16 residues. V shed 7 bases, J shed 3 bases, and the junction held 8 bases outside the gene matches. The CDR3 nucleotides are TGCAGCGCAGCCATTGGGACTAGCGGGGACACCGGGGAGCTGTTTTTT. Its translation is CSAAIGTSGDTGELFF.

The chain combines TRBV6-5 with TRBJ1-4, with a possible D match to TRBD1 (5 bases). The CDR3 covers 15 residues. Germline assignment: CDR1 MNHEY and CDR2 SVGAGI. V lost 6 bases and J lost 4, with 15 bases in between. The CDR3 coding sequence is TGTGCCAGCAGAGCGACGACAGCGCATAATGAAAAACTGTTTTTT. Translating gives CASRATTAHNEKLFF.

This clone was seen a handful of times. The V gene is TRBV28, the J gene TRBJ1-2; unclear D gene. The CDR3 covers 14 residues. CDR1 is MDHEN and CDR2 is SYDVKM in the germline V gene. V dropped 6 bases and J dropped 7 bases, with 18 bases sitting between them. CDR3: CASRFIRGSSGYTF. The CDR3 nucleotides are TGTGCCAGCAGATTTATCCGCGGGTCATCTGGCTACACCTTC.

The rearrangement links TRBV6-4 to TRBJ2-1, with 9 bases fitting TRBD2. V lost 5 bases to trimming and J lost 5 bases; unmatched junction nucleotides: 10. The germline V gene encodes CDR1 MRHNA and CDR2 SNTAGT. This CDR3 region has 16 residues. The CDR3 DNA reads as TGTGCCAGCAGTACGAGGGGACTAGCAGGAGACAATGAGCAGTTCTTC. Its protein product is CASSTRGLAGDNEQFF.

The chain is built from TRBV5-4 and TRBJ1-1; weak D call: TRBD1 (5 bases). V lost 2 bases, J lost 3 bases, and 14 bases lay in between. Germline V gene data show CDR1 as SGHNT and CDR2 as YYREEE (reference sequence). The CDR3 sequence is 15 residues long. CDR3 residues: CASSLEQVGDTEAFF. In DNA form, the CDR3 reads TGTGCCAGCAGCTTAGAACAGGTGGGCGACACTGAAGCTTTCTTT.

CDR3 DNA sequence: TGTGCCAGCTTGGGGGACTCCTCCCCAGATACGCAGTATTTT. Translated: CASLGDSSPDTQYF. This chain connects TRBV5-8 to TRBJ2-3, with D possibly matching TRBD2 (6 bases). V lost 7 bases to trimming and J lost 4 bases, with 16 bases between them. Per germline, CDR1 SGHTS and CDR2 YDEGEE. CDR3 length: 14 residues.

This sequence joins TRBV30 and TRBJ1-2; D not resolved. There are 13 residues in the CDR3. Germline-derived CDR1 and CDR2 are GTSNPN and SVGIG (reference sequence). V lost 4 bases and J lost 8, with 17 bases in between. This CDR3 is CAWTPSLGVGYTF. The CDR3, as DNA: TGTGCCTGGACTCCTTCGCTGGGAGTGGGCTACACCTTC. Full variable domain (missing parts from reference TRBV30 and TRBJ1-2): SQTIHQWPATLVQPVGSPLSLECTVEGTSNPNLYWYRQAAGRGLQLLFYSVGIGQISSEVPQNLSASRPQDRQFILSSKKLLLSDSGFYLCAWTPSLGVGYTFGSGTRLTVV.

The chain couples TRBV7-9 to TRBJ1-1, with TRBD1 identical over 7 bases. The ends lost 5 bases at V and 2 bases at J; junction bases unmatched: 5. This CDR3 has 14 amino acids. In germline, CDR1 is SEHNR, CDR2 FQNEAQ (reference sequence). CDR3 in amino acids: CASSLRQGNTEAFF. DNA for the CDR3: TGTGCCAGCAGCCTCAGACAGGGAAACACTGAAGCTTTCTTT.

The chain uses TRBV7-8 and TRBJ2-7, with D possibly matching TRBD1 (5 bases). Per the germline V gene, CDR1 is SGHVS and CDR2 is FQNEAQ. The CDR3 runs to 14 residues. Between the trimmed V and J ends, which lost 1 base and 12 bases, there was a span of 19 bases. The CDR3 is CASSLVVGPLGPYF. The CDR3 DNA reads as TGTGCCAGCAGCTTAGTAGTAGGACCCCTGGGGCCGTACTTC.

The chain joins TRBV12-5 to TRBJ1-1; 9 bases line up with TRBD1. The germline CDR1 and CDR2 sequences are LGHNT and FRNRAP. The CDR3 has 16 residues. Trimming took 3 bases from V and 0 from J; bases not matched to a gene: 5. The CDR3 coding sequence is TGTGCTAGTGGTTTCCGGGACAGGGACGTGAACACTGAAGCTTTCTTT. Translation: CASGFRDRDVNTEAFF.

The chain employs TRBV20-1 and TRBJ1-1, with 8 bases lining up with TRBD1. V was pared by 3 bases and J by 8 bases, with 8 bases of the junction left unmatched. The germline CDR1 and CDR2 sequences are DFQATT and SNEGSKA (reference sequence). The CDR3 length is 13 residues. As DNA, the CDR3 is TGCAGTGCTAGTCTACTCCAGGGGGCCGAAGCTTTCTTT. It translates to CSASLLQGAEAFF.

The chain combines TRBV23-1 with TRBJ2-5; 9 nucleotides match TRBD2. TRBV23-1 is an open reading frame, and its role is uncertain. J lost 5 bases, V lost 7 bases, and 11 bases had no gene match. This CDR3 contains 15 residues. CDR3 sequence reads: CASTTASGVRETQYF. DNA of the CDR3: TGCGCCAGCACAACTGCTAGCGGGGTTAGGGAGACCCAGTACTTC.

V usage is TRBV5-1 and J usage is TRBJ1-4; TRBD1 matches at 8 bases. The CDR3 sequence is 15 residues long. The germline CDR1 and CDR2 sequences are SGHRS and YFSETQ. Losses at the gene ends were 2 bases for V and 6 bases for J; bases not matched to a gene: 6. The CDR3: CASSFGSTGDEKLFF. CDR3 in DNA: TGCGCCAGCAGCTTTGGATCGACAGGGGATGAAAAACTGTTTTTT.

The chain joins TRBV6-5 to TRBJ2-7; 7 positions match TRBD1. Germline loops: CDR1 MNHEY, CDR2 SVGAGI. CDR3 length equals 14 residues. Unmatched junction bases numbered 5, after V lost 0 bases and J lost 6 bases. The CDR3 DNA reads TGTGCCAGCAGTTACTCCGGGACAGTAGGCGAGCAGTACTTC. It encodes CASSYSGTVGEQYF.

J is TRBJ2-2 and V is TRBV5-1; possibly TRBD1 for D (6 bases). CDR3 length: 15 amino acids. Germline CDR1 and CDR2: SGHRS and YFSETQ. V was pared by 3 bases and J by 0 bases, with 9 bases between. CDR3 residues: CASSWDTSNTGELFF. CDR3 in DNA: TGCGCCAGCAGCTGGGACACCTCGAACACCGGGGAGCTGTTTTTT. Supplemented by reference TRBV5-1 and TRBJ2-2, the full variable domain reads KAGVTQTPRYLIKTRGQQVTLSCSPISGHRSVSWYQQTPGQGLQFLFEYFSETQRNKGNFPGRFSGRQFSNSRSEMNVSTLELGDSALYLCASSWDTSNTGELFFGEGSRLTVL.

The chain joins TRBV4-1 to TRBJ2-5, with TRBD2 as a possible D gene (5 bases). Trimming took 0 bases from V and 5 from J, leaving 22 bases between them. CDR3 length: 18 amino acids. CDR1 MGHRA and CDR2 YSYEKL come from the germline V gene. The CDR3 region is CASSQDLQLSGVEETQYF. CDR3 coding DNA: TGCGCCAGCAGCCAAGATCTTCAACTTTCCGGGGTCGAGGAGACCCAGTACTTC.

The CDR3 is CASSLDGFGTRDNSPLHF. The CDR3 coding sequence is TGTGCCAGCAGCTTAGATGGTTTCGGGACACGAGATAATTCACCCCTCCACTTT. The chain uses TRBV7-9 and TRBJ1-6, with D maybe TRBD1 (6 bases). The V and J ends lost 1 base and 5 bases respectively, with 18 bases between them. The length of the CDR3 is 18 residues. Germline lookup yields CDR1 SEHNR and CDR2 FQNEAQ (reference sequence).

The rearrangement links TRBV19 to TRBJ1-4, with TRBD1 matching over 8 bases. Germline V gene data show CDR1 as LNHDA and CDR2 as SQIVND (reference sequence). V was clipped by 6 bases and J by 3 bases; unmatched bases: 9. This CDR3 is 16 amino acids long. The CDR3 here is CASRKTGVPANEKLFF. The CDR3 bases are TGTGCCAGTAGGAAGACAGGGGTCCCGGCTAATGAAAAACTGTTTTTT.